The clone carrying this TCR beta chain was counted at least ten times. Its specificity is not known. Investigators amplified TCR beta CDR3 regions from RNA transcripts. RT-PCR with HTBI primers came first, then second-round multiplex PCR. TCRdb fed the multiplex PCR reads into MiXCR, producing one record per CDR3 protein. The sample records some 370,000 distinct CDR3 sequences, about 18% being singletons. The record originates from a study of Graves' ophthalmopathy and Graves' hyperthyroidism. Trimming cost V 7 bases and J 7 bases, with 17 bases left between them. The V gene's germline CDR1 is MGHDK and CDR2 SYGVNS. The CDR3 is 15 amino acids. Whole-study findings and limits: Progression of ophthalmopathy was predicted by the model with 60% to 71% sensitivity and around 77% specificity. From stable hyperthyroidism, ophthalmopathy was separated by a 13-signature model with just under 90% sensitivity and more than 75% specificity. Most expanded clonotypes in thyroid above 0.001 frequency also showed up in blood.

Among the hyperthyroidism patients, all were newly diagnosed, aged 18 to 65, with under 2 months' duration. This sequence joins TRBV25-1 and TRBJ1-6; D is possibly TRBD1 (5 bases). The origin of this receptor is an adult woman with stable Graves' hyperthyroidism. The sequencing input was peripheral blood. The CDR3 DNA reads as TGTGCCAGCACAACTTCCGGGGCAGGCAATTCACCCCTCCACTTT. This translates into CASTTSGAGNSPLHF.